The next 31 T cell receptor beta chains were all read from a single sample in a study of blood T cell repertoires in COVID-19 (dated by TCRdb to 2020 to 2021). Library preparation was by the immunoSEQ multiplex PCR assay. The source is immuneACCESS, and TCRdb retained only in-frame sequences with V and J called. Part of the clones is not carried over; for the studies checked, unresolved V genes explain less than half of this, and the remainder is unexplained. Here the sample has around 120,000 clones; 88% occur a single time. Jointly, the top ten make up approximately 1.5% of the sample. Material: peripheral blood. Receptors were obtained from a human donor in a cohort sampled during active COVID-19.

This clone was seen just once. The CDR3 reads CASSIGLAGGTGETQYF. The CDR3 DNA reads as TGTGCCAGTAGTATTGGACTAGCGGGGGGTACCGGAGAGACCCAGTACTTC. The rearrangement links TRBV19 to TRBJ2-5; 14 positions agree with TRBD2. This CDR3 has 17 amino acids. Per germline, CDR1 LNHDA and CDR2 SQIVND (reference sequence). V was clipped by 3 bases and J by 4 bases; unmatched bases: 7. Full variable domain (remainder filled in from reference TRBV19 and TRBJ2-5): DGGITQSPKYLFRKEGQNVTLSCEQNLNHDAMYWYRQDPGQGLRLIYYSQIVNDFQKGDIAEGYSVSREKKESFPLTVTSAQKNPTAFYLCASSIGLAGGTGETQYFGPGTRLLVL.

This chain links TRBV20-1 with TRBJ2-3; D is undetermined. This CDR3 contains 10 residues. V lost 3 bases to trimming and J lost 9 bases, with 7 bases between them. CDR1 is DFQATT and CDR2 is SNEGSKA in the germline V gene (reference sequence). CDR3 sequence reads: CSASPETQYF. In DNA, the CDR3 is TGCAGTGCTAGTCCCGAGACGCAGTATTTT.

This chain joins TRBV25-1 and TRBJ1-6; TRBD1 might be the D (6 bases). CDR3 size: 14 residues. Germline V gene data show CDR1 as MGHDK and CDR2 as SYGVNS. The V end lost 3 bases, the J end lost 10 bases, and 13 bases lay between the germline ends. The CDR3 loop reads CASSDTGLVSPLHF. The CDR3 DNA follows: TGTGCCAGCAGTGACACAGGGCTGGTGTCACCCCTCCACTTT.

The V gene is TRBV6-4, the J gene TRBJ1-1; 7 bases match TRBD1. V lost 6 bases and J lost 4; bases outside the gene matches: 11. Germline-derived CDR1 and CDR2 are MRHNA and SNTAGT. There are 15 residues in the CDR3. CDR3 sequence: CASRETGLKTTEAFF. The CDR3 DNA sequence: TGTGCCAGCAGGGAGACAGGGTTGAAAACCACTGAAGCTTTCTTT.

This chain's CDR3 is CASGGRGAPGDTQYF. The DNA for the CDR3 is TGTGCCAGCGGGGGGCGGGGGGCCCCGGGAGATACGCAGTATTTT. The chain has TRBV7-2 and TRBJ2-3; 8 bases align to TRBD2. J gave up 5 bases and V 8 bases, and 12 bases lay outside the gene matches. CDR3 size: 15 residues. Germline CDR1 is SGHTA and CDR2 is FQGNSA.

V is TRBV3-1 (or the pseudogene TRBV3-2) and J is TRBJ2-4; 14 bases align to TRBD2. CDR3 length equals 16 residues. The V gene's germline CDR1 is LGHDT and CDR2 YNNKEL (reference sequence). The V and J ends lost 1 base and 7 bases, in that order; junction bases with no gene match: 3. DNA for the CDR3: TGTGCCAGCAGCCAAGGACTAGCGGGAGGGGTGAACATTCAGTACTTC. It is translated as CASSQGLAGGVNIQYF.

The rearrangement links TRBV6-6 to TRBJ1-2; D is undetermined. The length of the CDR3 is 10 residues. With 7 bases removed from V and 8 bases from J, the gap between germline ends came to 8 bases. CDR1 is MNHNY and CDR2 is SVGAGI in the germline V gene (reference sequence). The CDR3 spells CASTGSGYTF. DNA for the CDR3: TGTGCCAGCACCGGGTCGGGCTACACCTTC.

The chain recombines TRBV19 with TRBJ1-5; TRBD1 aligns across 12 bases. Germline values: CDR1 LNHDA, CDR2 SQIVND (reference sequence). Losses at the gene ends were 0 bases for V and 6 bases for J; bases not matched to a gene: 12. This CDR3 comprises 19 residues. Here the CDR3 reads CASSIEVGQGAEAGQPQHF. The DNA of the CDR3 is TGTGCCAGTAGTATAGAGGTGGGACAGGGGGCGGAGGCCGGTCAGCCCCAGCATTTT.

This sequence joins TRBV4-1 and TRBJ2-4; no definite D call. The CDR3 is 13 amino acids. The germline V gene encodes CDR1 MGHRA and CDR2 YSYEKL. Trimming took 1 base from V and 5 from J, leaving 6 bases between them. CDR3: CASSQVAENIQYF. The CDR3 DNA follows: TGCGCCAGCAGCCAAGTGGCAGAAAACATTCAGTACTTC.

Regarding this clone: This same CDR3 is encoded by further DNA sequences in the sample. V and J are TRBV20-1 and TRBJ2-7, with D maybe TRBD2 (5 bases). The CDR3 covers 11 residues. Germline CDR1 reads DFQATT; CDR2 reads SNEGSKA (reference sequence). Deletions cut 3 bases from V and 5 bases from J, with 8 bases between. CDR3 protein: CSARSGHEQYF. The CDR3 DNA reads as TGCAGTGCTAGGAGCGGTCACGAGCAGTACTTC.

The table lists this clone with a count of one. The gene calls are TRBV5-8 and TRBJ2-3; TRBD2 matches 8 bases. This CDR3 contains 15 residues. V trimming: 5 bases; J trimming: 10 bases; junction bases outside the gene matches: 15. Germline CDR1 and CDR2: SGHTS and YDEGEE. In DNA, the CDR3 is TGTGCCAGCAGTCCGGGGCGGGGGGATCATTCGGCGCAGTATTTT. Its translation: CASSPGRGDHSAQYF.

The gene calls are TRBV2 and TRBJ2-2; D possibly corresponds to TRBD2 (6 bases). The CDR3 loop spans 14 amino acids. Germline CDR1 and CDR2: SNHLY and FYNNEI. V lost 6 bases and J 2 bases, leaving 10 bases between the germline ends. Written as DNA, the CDR3 is TGTGCCAGCAGGGACTATCAAAACACCGGGGAGCTGTTTTTT. This encodes CASRDYQNTGELFF.

The chain carries TRBV27 and TRBJ1-4; weak D call: TRBD1 (6 bases). V lost 2 bases to trimming and J lost 6 bases, with 10 bases between them. The germline CDR1 and CDR2 sequences are MNHEY and SMNVEV (reference sequence). The length of the CDR3 is 14 residues. CDR3 DNA: TGTGCCAGCAGTTTAGATGGGACACATGAAAAACTGTTTTTT. This encodes CASSLDGTHEKLFF.

This clone was picked up a small number of times. At the DNA level, this CDR3 is encoded by other sequences in the same sample as well. This chain uses TRBV28 with TRBJ2-7; a possible D gene is TRBD2 (5 bases). CDR1 MDHEN and CDR2 SYDVKM come from the germline V gene. This CDR3 has 12 residues. V lost 4 bases and J 6 bases, leaving 10 bases between the germline ends. The CDR3 coding sequence is TGTGCCAGCAGTTCCAGCGGCGGCGAGCAGTACTTC. Translated: CASSSSGGEQYF.

The V call is TRBV5-1, the J call TRBJ2-7, with a tentative D call TRBD1 (5 bases). Germline V lookup: CDR1 SGHRS, CDR2 YFSETQ. The CDR3 consists of 13 residues. V was clipped by 2 bases and J by 7 bases, with 13 bases between them. CDR3 amino acids: CASSFPSTGEQYF. The CDR3 nucleotides are TGCGCCAGCAGCTTCCCGTCCACAGGAGAGCAGTACTTC.

The rearrangement links TRBV7-8 to TRBJ2-1; D gene unclear. V lost 5 bases and J 10 bases, leaving 9 bases between the germline ends. The CDR3 consists of 11 residues. Germline V lookup: CDR1 SGHVS, CDR2 FQNEAQ. CDR3 amino acids: CASSRSLEQFF. CDR3 DNA sequence: TGTGCCAGCAGCCGCTCGTTAGAGCAGTTCTTC.

The V and J genes are TRBV5-6 and TRBJ2-7; 7 bases fit TRBD2. The germline CDR1 and CDR2 sequences are SGHDT and YYEEEE. The CDR3 totals 15 residues. Unmatched junction bases numbered 4, after V lost 0 bases and J lost 1 base. The CDR3 nucleotides are TGTGCCAGCAGCTTGGAGCTAGCGGAGTCCTACGAGCAGTACTTC. Translated: CASSLELAESYEQYF.

With regard to this clone: This sample includes further DNA sequences coding for the same CDR3. V gene TRBV18 combines with J gene TRBJ2-1; D may be TRBD1 (6 bases). Germline V lookup: CDR1 KGHSH, CDR2 LQKENI. The V gene lost 3 bases and the J gene lost 1 base, with 7 bases spanning the gap. This CDR3 has 14 residues. Written as DNA, the CDR3 is TGTGCCAGCTCACCGACAGGTTCCTACAATGAGCAGTTCTTC. Its translation: CASSPTGSYNEQFF.

V usage is TRBV15 and J usage is TRBJ1-4; 12 bases agree with TRBD1. The CDR3 loop spans 17 amino acids. Germline CDR1 LNHNV, CDR2 YYDKDF (reference sequence). Unmatched junction bases numbered 11, after V lost 8 bases and J lost 4 bases. In DNA form, the CDR3 reads TGTGCCACCCAGCAGTCGGGACAGGGGGCGATTAATGAAAAACTGTTTTTT. This encodes CATQQSGQGAINEKLFF.

The chain combines TRBV4-1 with TRBJ2-7; weak D call: TRBD1 (6 bases). V dropped 1 base and J dropped 2 bases, with 12 bases sitting between them. CDR1 MGHRA and CDR2 YSYEKL come from the germline V gene. The CDR3 contains 15 residues. DNA of the CDR3: TGCGCCAGCAGCCAAGGAACAGGGAGCGCCTACGAGCAGTACTTC. Its translation: CASSQGTGSAYEQYF.

V is TRBV7-9 and J is TRBJ1-3; tentative D call: TRBD1 (5 bases). Germline V gene sequence: CDR1 SEHNR, CDR2 FQNEAQ (reference sequence). This CDR3 spans 13 amino acids. V shed 8 bases and J shed 6 bases, with 14 bases lying between them. The chain's CDR3 is CASGGGTENTIYF. CDR3 coding DNA: TGTGCCAGCGGCGGGGGTACGGAAAACACCATATATTTT.

The chain is built from TRBV7-9 and TRBJ1-6; 8 nucleotides align to TRBD1. J lost 8 bases, V lost 5 bases, and 2 bases had no gene match. This CDR3 is built from 13 residues. Germline CDR1 reads SEHNR; CDR2 reads FQNEAQ (reference sequence). The CDR3, as DNA: TGTGCCAGCAGCGCACAGGGGGATTCACCCCTCCACTTT. It encodes CASSAQGDSPLHF.

The chain recombines TRBV3-1 (or the pseudogene TRBV3-2) with TRBJ1-5; D is perhaps TRBD1 (5 bases). V was shortened by 1 base and J by 9 bases, with 7 bases between the two germline ends. Germline V gene data show CDR1 as LGHDT and CDR2 as YNNKEL (reference sequence). CDR3 length: 12 residues. As DNA, the CDR3 is TGTGCCAGCAGCCAAGGCGGGGGGCCCCAGCATTTT. This sequence encodes CASSQGGGPQHF.

This chain connects TRBV15 to TRBJ1-2, with D perhaps TRBD1 (6 bases). The V end lost 5 bases, the J end lost 7 bases, and 14 bases lay between the germline ends. The germline gives CDR1 LNHNV, CDR2 YYDKDF (reference sequence). There are 13 residues in the CDR3. In DNA, the CDR3 is TGTGCCACCAGCCCACGACAGGATCTTGGCTACACCTTC. Its translation: CATSPRQDLGYTF.

In DNA, the CDR3 is TGTGCCAGCAGTGGGGGACTAGCGGGGGATGCAACCCAAGAGACCCAGTACTTC. Residues: CASSGGLAGDATQETQYF. The chain combines TRBV25-1 with TRBJ2-5; 14 nucleotides agree with TRBD2. CDR1 MGHDK and CDR2 SYGVNS come from the germline V gene. The V segment lost 4 bases and the J segment 1 base; nucleotides outside the gene matches: 8. The CDR3 is 18 amino acids.

In nucleotides, the CDR3 is TGTGCCAGCAGCCAAGATCCGGTACTAAGGTCGGCTGATACGCAGTATTTT. Translated, it gives CASSQDPVLRSADTQYF. The chain uses TRBV3-1 (or the pseudogene TRBV3-2) and TRBJ2-3; D ambiguous. V was shortened by 0 bases and J by 6 bases, with 19 bases between the two germline ends. Germline V CDR1 and CDR2: LGHDT, YNNKEL (reference sequence). The CDR3 has 17 residues.

This chain connects TRBV29-1 to TRBJ1-1; no definite D call. The CDR3 has 16 amino acids. CDR1 is SQVTM and CDR2 is ANQGSEA in the germline V gene. Trimming took off 4 bases at V and 7 bases at J, with 25 bases between the two ends. Here the CDR3 reads CSVGVPPRPRLGEAFF. CDR3 nucleotides: TGCAGCGTTGGGGTCCCTCCGAGGCCCAGATTGGGTGAAGCTTTCTTT.

In nucleotides, the CDR3 is TGTGCCAGCAGCACGGAGAGCACTGAAGCTTTCTTT. This translates into CASSTESTEAFF. The chain couples TRBV3-1 (or the pseudogene TRBV3-2) to TRBJ1-1; D not certain. Germline CDR1 and CDR2: LGHDT and YNNKEL (reference sequence). The CDR3 runs to 12 residues. Trimming took 5 bases from V and 4 from J, leaving 8 bases between them.

The V gene is TRBV7-6, the J gene TRBJ1-6; 7 bases match TRBD1. V shed 4 bases, J shed 5 bases, and the junction held 8 bases outside the gene matches. CDR1 and CDR2 from the germline V gene are SGHVS and FNYEAQ. The CDR3 runs to 16 residues. CDR3 amino acids: CASSSQNRGNNSPLHF. CDR3 in DNA: TGTGCCAGCAGCTCACAGAACAGGGGAAATAATTCACCCCTCCACTTT.

In this sample, this clone turned up once. CDR3 residues: CASSPRMAAASYEQYF. The CDR3 DNA sequence: TGTGCCAGCAGCCCACGGATGGCGGCTGCCTCCTACGAGCAGTACTTC. The chain combines TRBV9 with TRBJ2-7; D remains ambiguous. This CDR3 has 16 residues. V was trimmed by 4 bases and J by 0 bases, leaving 17 bases between them. Per germline, CDR1 SGDLS and CDR2 YYNGEE.

The chain has TRBV2 and TRBJ2-7; 8 nucleotides line up with TRBD1. J was trimmed by 12 bases and V by 6 bases; bases with no gene match: 7. The CDR3 totals 11 residues. CDR1 is SNHLY and CDR2 is FYNNEI in the germline V gene. The CDR3 is CASSLDRVTYF. The CDR3 coding sequence is TGTGCCAGCAGCCTGGACAGGGTAACGTACTTC.